A selection of T cell receptor beta chains follows, all from one sample in a study of T-cell memory formation after mild COVID-19. TCRdb re-analysed the 5' RACE reads in MiXCR, keeping a single row per CDR3 protein. The data hold around 130,000 distinct CDR3 sequences, with about 15% observed a single time. The sequencing input was PBMCs or a T cell subset sorted from them (not recorded which). The receptors here all came from a man aged 18-30 years who had mild COVID-19 (a few samples of this study predate the infection). Cell type and time point are not known. Both conserved end residues are trimmed from each CDR3. Rows give clone size only sometimes, using once, few, many, or a class for an expanded clone.

12,TRBJ2-3,medium-sized,TRBV7-9,ASSFSGDTDTQY
10,TRBJ2-7,few,TRBV2,ASRFTGDEQY
15,TRBJ1-4,-,TRBV9,ASSVGRTVRVEEKLF
13,TRBJ2-7,few,TRBV28,ASSLMLGKHYEQY
13,TRBJ2-5,few,TRBV5-4,ASSLPGSGGETQY
12,TRBJ2-7,many,TRBV20-1,SARDYRALYEQY
13,TRBJ2-3,-,TRBV7-2,ASSLQSGATDTQY
11,TRBJ2-7,-,TRBV7-7,ASSSAPSYEQY
13,TRBJ2-5,-,TRBV4-1,ASSQPRDRGATQY
12,TRBJ1-1,-,TRBV20-1,SANRGQVNTEAF
13,TRBJ2-1,many,TRBV7-2,ASSLGGGNYNEQF
13,TRBJ2-5,few,TRBV6-2/TRBV6-3,ASSYRSGDQETQY
12,TRBJ1-1,many,TRBV7-2,ASSLAAGRTEAF
12,TRBJ2-1,-,TRBV11-3,ASSSGGSNNEQF
10,TRBJ1-4,many,TRBV12-3/TRBV12-4,ASSLVDAKLF
14,TRBJ1-3,few,TRBV12-3/TRBV12-4,ASTVIKSSSGNTIY
11,TRBJ2-3,-,TRBV7-3,ASSLREGDTQY
14,TRBJ2-7,few,TRBV4-3,ASSQGIGQTSYEQY
15,TRBJ2-3,-,TRBV20-1,SARLTGTSGPVDTQY
13,TRBJ2-3,few,TRBV7-2,ASSLVGDATDTQY
10,TRBJ2-3,-,TRBV6-2/TRBV6-3,ASSRTVLTQY
12,TRBJ1-1,few,TRBV29-1,SVDTTGGGTEAF
11,TRBJ2-3,-,TRBV27,ASKRTSPDTQY
16,TRBJ2-1,few,TRBV4-3,ASSPHGGSRGGRVEQF
12,TRBJ2-1,few,TRBV6-5,ASSYGTGVNEQF
13,TRBJ1-2,-,TRBV13,ASSRTQGVGYGYT
13,TRBJ1-1,-,TRBV6-5,ASSYSAARNTEAF
13,TRBJ1-5,-,TRBV20-1,SASRPGQGTQPQH
14,TRBJ1-1,-,TRBV7-9,ASSFRQGMRYTEAF
11,TRBJ2-7,-,TRBV20-1,SARGFPGGEQY
10,TRBJ2-7,few,TRBV7-9,ASSLNRYEQY
9,TRBJ2-1,many,TRBV11-2,ASSSGGYKF
13,TRBJ2-1,-,TRBV7-9,ASSRGLALIDEQF
13,TRBJ2-1,-,TRBV11-1,ASSLLAGIYNEQF
13,TRBJ2-2,-,TRBV2,ASSDRGAGTGELF
15,TRBJ2-6,-,TRBV4-2,ASSQDRDSSGANVLT
14,TRBJ1-1,-,TRBV12-3/TRBV12-4,ASSPKGRATNTEAF
11,TRBJ1-2,-,TRBV12-3/TRBV12-4,ASSLRSPGGYT
11,TRBJ2-5,-,TRBV3-1,ASSRQGTETQY
13,TRBJ2-2,few,TRBV6-1,ASILAGTVSGELF
12,TRBJ2-3,-,TRBV5-1,ASSSGRRTDTQY
13,TRBJ1-1,-,TRBV7-9,ASSGTAYRNTEAF
13,TRBJ2-3,-,TRBV5-1,ASSWRTVSTDTQY
12,TRBJ1-1,-,TRBV11-2,ASSLDREVTEAF
16,TRBJ2-3,few,TRBV6-2/TRBV6-3,ASSFRGLQGTRTDTQY
9,TRBJ2-2,-,TRBV29-1,SVGVAGELF
11,TRBJ2-2,few,TRBV10-3,AISDGNTGELF
11,TRBJ2-2,-,TRBV11-2,ASSEERTGELF
13,TRBJ2-1,-,TRBV9,ASSVSRGVYNEQF
12,TRBJ2-3,few,TRBV10-3,ATWGQGASDTQY
11,TRBJ2-2,-,TRBV24-1,ATTGQNTGELF
9,TRBJ1-3,-,TRBV20-1,SARGAGFVY
10,TRBJ2-1,-,TRBV12-3/TRBV12-4,ASSPRPDEQF
12,TRBJ2-3,-,TRBV23-1,ASSPVGSGDTQY
12,TRBJ2-4,few,TRBV20-1,SASGGGAKNIQY